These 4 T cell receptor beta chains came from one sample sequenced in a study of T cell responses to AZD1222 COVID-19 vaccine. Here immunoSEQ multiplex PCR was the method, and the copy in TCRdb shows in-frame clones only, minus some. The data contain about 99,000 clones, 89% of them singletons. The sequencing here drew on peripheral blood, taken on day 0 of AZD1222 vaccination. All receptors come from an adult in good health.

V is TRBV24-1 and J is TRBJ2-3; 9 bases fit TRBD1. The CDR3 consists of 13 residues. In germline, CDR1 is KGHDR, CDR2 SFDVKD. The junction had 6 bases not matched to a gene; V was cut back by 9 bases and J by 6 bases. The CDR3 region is CATGGTGRDTQYF. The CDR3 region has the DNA TGTGCCACCGGCGGGACAGGGCGGGATACGCAGTATTTT.

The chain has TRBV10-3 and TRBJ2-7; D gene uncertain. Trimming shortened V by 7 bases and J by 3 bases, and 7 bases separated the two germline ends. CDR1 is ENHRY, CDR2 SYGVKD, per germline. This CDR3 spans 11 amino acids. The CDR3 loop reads CAIKVGYEQYF. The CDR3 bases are TGTGCCATCAAGGTAGGCTACGAGCAGTACTTC.

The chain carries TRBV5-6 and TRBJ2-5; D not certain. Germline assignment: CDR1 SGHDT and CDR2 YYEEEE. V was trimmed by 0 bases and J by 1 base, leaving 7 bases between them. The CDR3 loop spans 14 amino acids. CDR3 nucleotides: TGTGCCAGCAGCTTGGGGGCCTCCCAAGAGACCCAGTACTTC. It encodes CASSLGASQETQYF.

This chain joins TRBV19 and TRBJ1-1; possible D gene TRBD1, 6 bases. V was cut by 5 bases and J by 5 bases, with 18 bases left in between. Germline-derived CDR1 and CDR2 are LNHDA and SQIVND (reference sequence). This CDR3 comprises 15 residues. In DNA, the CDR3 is TGTGCCAGTAGTGTCCTCGGGGGGCGAGGGACTGAAGCTTTCTTT. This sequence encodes CASSVLGGRGTEAFF. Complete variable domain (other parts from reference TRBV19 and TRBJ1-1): DGGITQSPKYLFRKEGQNVTLSCEQNLNHDAMYWYRQDPGQGLRLIYYSQIVNDFQKGDIAEGYSVSREKKESFPLTVTSAQKNPTAFYLCASSVLGGRGTEAFFGQGTRLTVV.